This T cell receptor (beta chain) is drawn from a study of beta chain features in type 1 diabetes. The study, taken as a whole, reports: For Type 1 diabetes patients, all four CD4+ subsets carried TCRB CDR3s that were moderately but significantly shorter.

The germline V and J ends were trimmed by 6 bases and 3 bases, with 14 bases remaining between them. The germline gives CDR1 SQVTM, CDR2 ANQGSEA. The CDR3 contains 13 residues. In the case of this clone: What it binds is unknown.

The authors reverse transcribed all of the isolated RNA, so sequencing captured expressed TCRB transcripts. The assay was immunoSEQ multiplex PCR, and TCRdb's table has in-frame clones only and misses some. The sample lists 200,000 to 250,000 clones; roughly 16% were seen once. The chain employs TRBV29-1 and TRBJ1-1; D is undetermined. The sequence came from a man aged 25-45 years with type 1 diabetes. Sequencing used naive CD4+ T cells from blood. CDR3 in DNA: TGCAGCGTGGGGTTAGGACTGGACACTGAAGCTTTCTTT. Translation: CSVGLGLDTEAFF.